This T cell receptor (beta chain) was recorded in a study of T cells in localized non-small cell lung cancer. Findings and limits, study-wide: Because researchers sequenced only one region of the tumor, heterogeneity is still possible. For the top 100 tumor clones, a median roughly 56 also appeared in adjacent lung. Uninvolved adjacent lung showed higher T cell clonality than tumor. Longer overall survival was associated with a higher density of T cells in the blood.

A remark on this clone: Its antigen is as yet unknown.

Trimming took 2 bases from V and 4 from J; bases not matched to a gene: 17. Germline V gene sequence: CDR1 SGHDT, CDR2 YYEEEE. The CDR3 has 18 amino acids. Generated by immunoSEQ multiplex PCR, the TCRdb table keeps only in-frame clones and is missing some. The sample gives roughly 30,000 clones, around nine tenths of which show up once; around 13% is in the top ten. This receptor was taken from a female donor older than 55 with stage III squamous cell lung carcinoma. Sequenced here: peripheral blood, sampled before any cancer treatment. The genes are TRBV5-6 and TRBJ1-2, with TRBD1 identical over 7 bases. CDR3: CASSLIVWKGGGGYGYTF. CDR3 nucleotides: TGTGCCAGCAGCTTAATAGTCTGGAAAGGGGGCGGTGGCTATGGCTACACCTTC.